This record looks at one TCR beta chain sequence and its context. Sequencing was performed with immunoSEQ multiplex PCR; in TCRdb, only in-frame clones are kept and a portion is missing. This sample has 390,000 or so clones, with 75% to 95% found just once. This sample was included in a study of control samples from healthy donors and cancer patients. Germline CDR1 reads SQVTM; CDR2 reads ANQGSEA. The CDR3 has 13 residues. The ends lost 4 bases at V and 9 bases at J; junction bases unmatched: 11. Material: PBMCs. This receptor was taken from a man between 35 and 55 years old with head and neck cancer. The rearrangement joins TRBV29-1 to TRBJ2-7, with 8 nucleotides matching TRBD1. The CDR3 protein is CSVGTGPHDGQYF. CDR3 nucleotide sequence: TGCAGCGTTGGGACAGGGCCCCATGATGGGCAGTACTTC.